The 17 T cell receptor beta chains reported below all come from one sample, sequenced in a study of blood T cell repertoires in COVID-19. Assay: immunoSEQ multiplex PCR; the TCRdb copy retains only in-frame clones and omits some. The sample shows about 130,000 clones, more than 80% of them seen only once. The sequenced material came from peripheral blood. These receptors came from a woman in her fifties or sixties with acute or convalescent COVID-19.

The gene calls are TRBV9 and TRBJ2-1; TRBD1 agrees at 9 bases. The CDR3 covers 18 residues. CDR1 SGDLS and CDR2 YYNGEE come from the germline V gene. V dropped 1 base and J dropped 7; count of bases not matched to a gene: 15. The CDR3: CASSVSLPLYGQGNEQFF. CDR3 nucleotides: TGTGCCAGCAGCGTAAGCTTACCATTGTATGGACAGGGGAATGAGCAGTTCTTC.

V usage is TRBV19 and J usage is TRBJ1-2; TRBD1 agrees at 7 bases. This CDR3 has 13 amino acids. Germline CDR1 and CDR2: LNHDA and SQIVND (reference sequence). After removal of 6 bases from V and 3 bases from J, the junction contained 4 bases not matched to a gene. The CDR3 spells CASRTGMDYGYTF. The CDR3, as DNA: TGTGCCAGTAGGACAGGGATGGACTATGGCTACACCTTC.

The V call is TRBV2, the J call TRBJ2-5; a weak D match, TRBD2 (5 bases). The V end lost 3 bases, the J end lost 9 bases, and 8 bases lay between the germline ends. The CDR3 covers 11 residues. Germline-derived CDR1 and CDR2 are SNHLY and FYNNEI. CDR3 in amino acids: CASSEAGAQYF. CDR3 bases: TGTGCCAGCAGTGAGGCCGGGGCCCAGTACTTC. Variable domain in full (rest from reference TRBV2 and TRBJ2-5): EPEVTQTPSHQVTQMGQEVILRCVPISNHLYFYWYRQILGQKVEFLVSFYNNEISEKSEIFDDQFSVERPDGSNFTLKIRSTKLEDSAMYFCASSEAGAQYFGPGTRLLVL.

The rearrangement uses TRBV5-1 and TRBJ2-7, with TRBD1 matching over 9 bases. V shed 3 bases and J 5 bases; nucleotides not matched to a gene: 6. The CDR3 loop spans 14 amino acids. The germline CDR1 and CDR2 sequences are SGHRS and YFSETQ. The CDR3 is CASSSGTGIHEQYF. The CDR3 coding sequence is TGCGCCAGCAGCTCCGGGACAGGGATCCACGAGCAGTACTTC.

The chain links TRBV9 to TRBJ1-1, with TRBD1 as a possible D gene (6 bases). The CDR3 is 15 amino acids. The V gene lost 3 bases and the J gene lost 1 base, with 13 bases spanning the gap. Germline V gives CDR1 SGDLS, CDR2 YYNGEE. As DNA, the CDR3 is TGTGCCAGCAGCGCCCAGGGGTTGGGGAACACTGAAGCTTTCTTT. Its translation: CASSAQGLGNTEAFF.

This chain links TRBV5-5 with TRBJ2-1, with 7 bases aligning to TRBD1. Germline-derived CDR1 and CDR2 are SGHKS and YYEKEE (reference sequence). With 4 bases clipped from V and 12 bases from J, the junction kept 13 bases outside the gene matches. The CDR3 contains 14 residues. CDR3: CASSSPSQGERQFF. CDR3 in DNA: TGTGCCAGCAGCAGCCCCTCTCAGGGGGAACGGCAGTTCTTC.

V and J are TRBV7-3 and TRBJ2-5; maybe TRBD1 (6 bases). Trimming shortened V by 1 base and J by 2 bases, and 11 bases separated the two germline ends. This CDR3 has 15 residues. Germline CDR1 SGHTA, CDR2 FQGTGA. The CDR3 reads CASSLRADRQETQYF. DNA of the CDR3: TGTGCCAGCAGCTTAAGGGCGGACAGACAAGAGACCCAGTACTTC.

The DNA of the CDR3 is TGTGCCAGCAGTTATAATCCAGGGGAGACCCAGTACTTC. The encoded protein is CASSYNPGETQYF. V and J are TRBV6-6 and TRBJ2-5; weak D call: TRBD1 (5 bases). The CDR3 spans 13 residues. In germline, CDR1 is MNHNY, CDR2 SVGAGI (reference sequence). The ends were cut back, 3 bases at V and 5 bases at J, with 10 bases in the middle.

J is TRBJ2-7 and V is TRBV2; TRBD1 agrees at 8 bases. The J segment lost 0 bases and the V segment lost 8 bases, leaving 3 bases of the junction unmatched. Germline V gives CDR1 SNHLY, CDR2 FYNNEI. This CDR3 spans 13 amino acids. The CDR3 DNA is TGTGCCAGCCAGGGACAGGCCTCCTACGAGCAGTACGTC. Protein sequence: CASQGQASYEQYV.

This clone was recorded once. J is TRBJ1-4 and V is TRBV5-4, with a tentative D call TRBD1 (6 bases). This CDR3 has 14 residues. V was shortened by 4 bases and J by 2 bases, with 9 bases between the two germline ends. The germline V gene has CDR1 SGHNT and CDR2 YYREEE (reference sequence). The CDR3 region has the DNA TGTGCCAGCAGCGGGGGGGGCACTAATGAAAAACTGTTTTTT. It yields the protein CASSGGGTNEKLFF. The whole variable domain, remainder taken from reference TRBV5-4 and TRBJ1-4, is ETGVTQSPTHLIKTRGQQVTLRCSSQSGHNTVSWYQQALGQGPQFIFQYYREEENGRGNFPPRFSGLQFPNYSSELNVNALELDDSALYLCASSGGGTNEKLFFGSGTQLSVL.

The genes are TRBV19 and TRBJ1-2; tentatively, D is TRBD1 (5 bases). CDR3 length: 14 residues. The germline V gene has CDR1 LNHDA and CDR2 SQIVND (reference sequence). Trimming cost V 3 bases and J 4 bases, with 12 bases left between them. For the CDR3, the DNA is TGTGCCAGTAGTATGGCGGGGGGTCCCTATGGCTACACCTTC. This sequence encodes CASSMAGGPYGYTF.

The chain's CDR3 is CASTYSHYGYTF. CDR3 DNA sequence: TGTGCCAGCACCTACAGCCACTATGGCTACACCTTC. The chain combines TRBV2 with TRBJ1-2; D is undetermined. V gave up 7 bases and J gave up 3 bases, with 9 bases separating them. The CDR3 covers 12 residues. CDR1 is SNHLY, CDR2 FYNNEI, per germline.

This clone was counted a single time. The CDR3 loop reads CASSPQGAQGTQYF. DNA for the CDR3: TGTGCCAGCAGCCCACAGGGGGCGCAGGGGACCCAGTACTTC. The chain couples TRBV3-1 (or the pseudogene TRBV3-2) to TRBJ2-5; 9 nucleotides match TRBD1. The CDR3 has 14 residues. Trimming at V came to 4 bases and at J to 7 bases, leaving 7 bases not matched to a gene. Germline CDR1 is LGHDT and CDR2 is YNNKEL (reference sequence).

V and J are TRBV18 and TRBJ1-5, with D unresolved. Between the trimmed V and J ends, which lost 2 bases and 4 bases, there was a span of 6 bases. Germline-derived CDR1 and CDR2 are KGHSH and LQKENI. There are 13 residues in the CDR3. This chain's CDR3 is CASSPGENQPQHF. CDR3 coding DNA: TGTGCCAGCTCACCAGGAGAGAATCAGCCCCAGCATTTT.

The CDR3 DNA sequence: TGTGCCAGCAGCCAAGATTCACCCGGGACAGGCTACGAGCAGTACTTC. Translating it yields CASSQDSPGTGYEQYF. The rearrangement uses TRBV3-1 (or the pseudogene TRBV3-2) and TRBJ2-7; TRBD1 aligns across 8 bases. This CDR3 has 16 amino acids. Germline loops: CDR1 LGHDT, CDR2 YNNKEL (reference sequence). V lost 0 bases to trimming and J lost 3 bases; unmatched junction nucleotides: 7.

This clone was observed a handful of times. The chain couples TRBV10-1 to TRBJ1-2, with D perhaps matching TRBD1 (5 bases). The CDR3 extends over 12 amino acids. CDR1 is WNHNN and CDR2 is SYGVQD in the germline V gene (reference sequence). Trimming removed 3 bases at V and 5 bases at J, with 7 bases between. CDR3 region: CASSDREYGYTF. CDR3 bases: TGCGCCAGCAGTGACAGGGAATATGGCTACACCTTC.

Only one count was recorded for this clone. CDR3 coding DNA: TGTGCCAGCAGTTCCCGACAGGGGCTTTATGAAAAACTGTTTTTT. Protein product: CASSSRQGLYEKLFF. V usage is TRBV28 and J usage is TRBJ1-4; TRBD1 matches 8 bases. The CDR3 contains 15 residues. Germline-derived CDR1 and CDR2 are MDHEN and SYDVKM. The V gene end was trimmed by 4 bases and the J gene end by 6 bases; junction bases not matched to a gene: 7.